This T cell receptor beta chain was identified in a study of blood T cell repertoires in COVID-19. Study context: From T cells, B-cell-depleted T cells, or PBMCs came the material, which was cDNA or gDNA.

Original handling: For nucleated cells, counts were estimated from reference gene primer amplification. Only in-frame clones appear in the TCRdb table, and some are missing; sequencing was by immunoSEQ multiplex PCR. The D gene and trimming were derived from the DNA, and the V and J assignments and clone size from that table. Found here are over 250,000 clones, approximately 91% of them singletons; the top ten hold approximately 2.5%. This clone was detected only once. The J segment lost 7 bases and the V segment lost 0 bases, leaving 6 bases of the junction unmatched. The CDR3 consists of 16 residues. CDR1 and CDR2 from the germline V gene are LNHDA and SQIVND (reference sequence).

Material: peripheral blood. The chain carries TRBV19 and TRBJ1-2; 12 bases line up with TRBD1. This clonotype was sampled from a person between 18 and 30 years old with COVID-19, enrolled during active disease. DNA for the CDR3: TGTGCCAGTAGTATAGATGGGACAGGGGGCGATGGTGGCTACACCTTC. Its protein is CASSIDGTGGDGGYTF.